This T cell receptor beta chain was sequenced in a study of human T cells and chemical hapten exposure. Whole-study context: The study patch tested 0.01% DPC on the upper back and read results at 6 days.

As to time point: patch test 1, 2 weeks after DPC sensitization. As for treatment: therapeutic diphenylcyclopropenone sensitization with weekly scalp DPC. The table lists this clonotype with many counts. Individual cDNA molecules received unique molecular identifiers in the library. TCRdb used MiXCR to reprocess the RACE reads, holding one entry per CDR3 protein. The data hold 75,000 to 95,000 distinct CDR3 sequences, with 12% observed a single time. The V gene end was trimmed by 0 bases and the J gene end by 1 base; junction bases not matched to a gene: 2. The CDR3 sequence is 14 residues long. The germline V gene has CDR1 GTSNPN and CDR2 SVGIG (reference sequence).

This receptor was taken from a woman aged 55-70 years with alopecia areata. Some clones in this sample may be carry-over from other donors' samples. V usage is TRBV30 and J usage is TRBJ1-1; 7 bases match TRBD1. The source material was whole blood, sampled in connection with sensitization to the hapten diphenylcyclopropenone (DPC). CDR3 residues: CAWSVGQENTEAFF. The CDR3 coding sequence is TGTGCCTGGAGTGTAGGACAGGAGAACACTGAAGCTTTCTTT. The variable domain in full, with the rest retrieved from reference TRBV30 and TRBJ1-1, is SQTIHQWPATLVQPVGSPLSLECTVEGTSNPNLYWYRQAAGRGLQLLFYSVGIGQISSEVPQNLSASRPQDRQFILSSKKLLLSDSGFYLCAWSVGQENTEAFFGQGTRLTVV.